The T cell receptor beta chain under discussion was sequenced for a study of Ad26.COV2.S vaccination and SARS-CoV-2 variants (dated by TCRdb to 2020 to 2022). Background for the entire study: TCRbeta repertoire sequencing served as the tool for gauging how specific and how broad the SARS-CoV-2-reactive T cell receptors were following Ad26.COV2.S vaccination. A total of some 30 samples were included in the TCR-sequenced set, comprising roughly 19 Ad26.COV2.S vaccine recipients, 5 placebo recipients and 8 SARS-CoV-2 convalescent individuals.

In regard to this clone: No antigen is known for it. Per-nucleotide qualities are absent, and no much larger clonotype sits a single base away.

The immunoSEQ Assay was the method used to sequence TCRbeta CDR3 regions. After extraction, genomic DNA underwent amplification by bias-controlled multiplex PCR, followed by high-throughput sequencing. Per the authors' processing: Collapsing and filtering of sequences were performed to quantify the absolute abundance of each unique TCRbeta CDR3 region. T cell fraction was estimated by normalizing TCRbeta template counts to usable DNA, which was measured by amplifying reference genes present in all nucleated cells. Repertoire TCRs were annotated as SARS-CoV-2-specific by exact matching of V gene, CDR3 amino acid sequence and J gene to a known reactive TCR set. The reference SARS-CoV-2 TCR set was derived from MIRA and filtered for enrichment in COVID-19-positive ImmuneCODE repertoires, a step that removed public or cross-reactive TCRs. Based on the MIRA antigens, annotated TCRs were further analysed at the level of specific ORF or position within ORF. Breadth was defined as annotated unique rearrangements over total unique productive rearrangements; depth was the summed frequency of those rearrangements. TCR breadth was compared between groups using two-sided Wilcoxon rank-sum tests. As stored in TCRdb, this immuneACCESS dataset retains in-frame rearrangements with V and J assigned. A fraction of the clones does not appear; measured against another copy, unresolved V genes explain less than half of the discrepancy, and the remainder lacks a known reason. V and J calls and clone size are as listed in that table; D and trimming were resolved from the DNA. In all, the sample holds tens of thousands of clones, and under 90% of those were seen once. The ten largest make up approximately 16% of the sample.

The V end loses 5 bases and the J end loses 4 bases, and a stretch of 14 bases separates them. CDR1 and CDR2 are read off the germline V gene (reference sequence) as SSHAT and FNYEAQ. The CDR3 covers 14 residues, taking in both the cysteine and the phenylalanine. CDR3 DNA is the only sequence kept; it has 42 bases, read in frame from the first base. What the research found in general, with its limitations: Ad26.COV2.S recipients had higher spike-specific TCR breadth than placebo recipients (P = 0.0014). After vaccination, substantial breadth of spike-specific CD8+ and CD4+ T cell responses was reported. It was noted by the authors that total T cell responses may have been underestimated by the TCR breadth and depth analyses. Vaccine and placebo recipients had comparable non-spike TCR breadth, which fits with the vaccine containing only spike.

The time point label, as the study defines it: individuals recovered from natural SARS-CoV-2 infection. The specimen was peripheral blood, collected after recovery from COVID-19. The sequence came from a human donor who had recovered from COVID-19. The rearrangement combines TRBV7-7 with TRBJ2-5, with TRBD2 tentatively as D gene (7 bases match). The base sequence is TGTGCCAGCAGCGTAACAGGGAGGGGAGAGACCCAGTACTTC. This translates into CASSVTGRGETQYF.